These T cell receptor beta chains were read from a single sample in a study of molecular identifiers for immune sequencing clone quantification. MiXCR, applied by TCRdb to the PCR reads, yields one record per CDR3 protein. The repertoire holds approximately 630,000 distinct CDR3 sequences, with around 25% as singletons. Sequencing was carried out using naive CD8+ T cells from blood, with Jurkat cell RNA spiked in. The origin of the receptors is a human donor in good health. Some libraries in this study had Jurkat cell RNA spiked in. Each CDR3 is given with its conserved first and last residue. A D gene is named only where the DNA matches it firmly. Not every row has a clone size; where given, it reads once, few, many or a size class.

12,TRBJ2-1,-,few,TRBV10-2,TGCGCCAGCAGTGAGTCGGATGTTGAGCAGTTCTTC,CASSESDVEQFF
12,TRBJ1-1,-,few,TRBV7-6,TGTGCCAGCAGCTTTAATTTCGGGGAAGCTTTCTTT,CASSFNFGEAFF
12,TRBJ2-7,-,few,TRBV28,TGTGCCAGCAGTGACGTGCCACACGAGCAGTACTTC,CASSDVPHEQYF
17,TRBJ2-3,-,many,TRBV4-3,TGCGCCAGCAGCCAAGAGAGGGCCCTTCAGGGAACAGATACGCAGTATTTT,CASSQERALQGTDTQYF
15,TRBJ2-1,TRBD2,few,TRBV6-2/TRBV6-3,TGTGCCAGCAGTTACTCAGGGACTAGCGGTAATGAGCAGTTCTTC,CASSYSGTSGNEQFF
16,TRBJ1-2,TRBD1,few,TRBV4-3,TGCGCCAGCAGCCGTAGGCTTACAGGGGAGGATTATGGCTACACCTTC,CASSRRLTGEDYGYTF
16,TRBJ2-5,TRBD2,many,TRBV7-9,TGTGCCAGCAGACCAAGGACTAGCGGGGGAAAAGAGACCCAGTACTTC,CASRPRTSGGKETQYF
14,TRBJ2-2,-,many,TRBV29-1,TGCAGCGTTAACGTGGGGACGGGCACCGGGGAGCTGTTTTTT,CSVNVGTGTGELFF
15,TRBJ2-7,-,many,TRBV20-1,TGCAGTGCTAATTCCCCCGGGGACGCGGTCTACGAGCAGTACTTC,CSANSPGDAVYEQYF
17,TRBJ2-2,-,-,TRBV7-8,TGTGCCAGCAGCTTATCCTTATGGCCCCAGAACACCGGGGAGCTGTCTTTT,CASSLSLWPQNTGELSF
15,TRBJ1-6,-,many,TRBV12-3/TRBV12-4,TGTGCCAGCAGCTGGGACGGCTCCTATAATTCACCCCTCCACTTT,CASSWDGSYNSPLHF
16,TRBJ2-2,-,-,TRBV19,TGTGCCAGTAGGCGAGGGAAACAGGGAGACACCGGGGAGCTGTTTTTT,CASRRGKQGDTGELFF
15,TRBJ1-1,-,many,TRBV3-1,TGTGCCAGCAGCCAAGATTTATCGGGGAACACTGAAGCTTTCTTT,CASSQDLSGNTEAFF
17,TRBJ2-1,-,few,TRBV4-3,TGCGCCAGCAGCGAAGGGGCAGGGCCGATCTCCTACAATGAGCAGTTCTTC,CASSEGAGPISYNEQFF
16,TRBJ2-3,TRBD2,many,TRBV28,TGTGCCAGCAGTTTGGGACTAGCGGGGGATCCAGATACGCAGTATTTT,CASSLGLAGDPDTQYF
14,TRBJ1-5,-,many,TRBV30,TGTGCCTGGAGTGGTGGGTCAGGCAATCAGCCCCAGCATTTT,CAWSGGSGNQPQHF
14,TRBJ2-1,-,few,TRBV7-9,TGTGCCAGCAGCTTAACTAGCAGCCACAATGAGCAGTTCTTC,CASSLTSSHNEQFF
14,TRBJ1-2,-,few,TRBV20-1,TGCAGTGTCCCGGAAGACAAGTATCCCTATGGCTACACCTTC,CSVPEDKYPYGYTF
13,TRBJ2-1,-,many,TRBV11-2,TGTGCCAGCAGCACCCCATGGGGGACTGAGCAGTTCTTC,CASSTPWGTEQFF
13,TRBJ2-2,-,many,TRBV29-1,TGCAGCGGAAACAGGGCGAACACCGGGGAGCTGTTTTTT,CSGNRANTGELFF
13,TRBJ2-7,TRBD1,few,TRBV6-1,TGTGCCAGCACCCACAGGGGGCTATACGAGCAGTACTTC,CASTHRGLYEQYF
13,TRBJ1-4,-,few,TRBV7-9,TGTGCCAGCCGCCCGCCAGCTAATGAAAAACTGTTTTTT,CASRPPANEKLFF
14,TRBJ1-1,-,many,TRBV12-3/TRBV12-4,TGTGCCAGCAGTTTACCAGGGCCAAACACTGAAGCTTTCTTT,CASSLPGPNTEAFF
14,TRBJ2-7,TRBD1,few,TRBV9,TGTGCCAGCAGCGGTCTATACAGGGGGGACGAGCAGTACTTC,CASSGLYRGDEQYF
14,TRBJ2-7,-,many,TRBV29-1,TGCAGCGTTGTTAGGCCAGGTGCCTCCTACGAGCAGTACTTC,CSVVRPGASYEQYF
13,TRBJ1-1,-,many,TRBV9,TGTGCCAGCACCCAAGGCAGGATCGGCAAAGCTTTCTTT,CASTQGRIGKAFF
15,TRBJ1-1,TRBD1,few,TRBV19,TGTGCCAGTAGAATCGGGGACAGGGGACGCACTGAAGCTTTCTTT,CASRIGDRGRTEAFF
15,TRBJ2-5,-,many,TRBV5-1,TGCGCCAGCAGCCTGAGGAGCGGCAGCGGGGAGACCCAGTACTTC,CASSLRSGSGETQYF
15,TRBJ2-3,-,-,TRBV4-2,TGTGCCAGCAGCCAAGCTGTTCGCCAGGGGAATACGCAGTATTTT,CASSQAVRQGNTQYF
15,TRBJ1-1,TRBD1,many,TRBV28,TGTGCCAGCAGTTTAACCCCAGGGGGCACCACTGAAGCTTTCTTT,CASSLTPGGTTEAFF
15,TRBJ2-1,TRBD1,-,TRBV15,TGTGCCACCAGCACCGGGACAGGGGGGTACAATGAGCAGTTCTTC,CATSTGTGGYNEQFF
15,TRBJ2-3,-,-,TRBV9,TGTGCCAGCAGCGTAGTGGGGGGGCCGCCAGATACGCAGTATTTT,CASSVVGGPPDTQYF
14,TRBJ2-7,TRBD2,many,TRBV4-1,TGCGCCAGCAGCCCGACTAGCGGGATCTTGGAGCAGTACTTC,CASSPTSGILEQYF
12,TRBJ1-5,-,-,TRBV12-3/TRBV12-4,TGCGCCACTTCAGGGATCACAGATACGCAGCATTTT,CATSGITDTQHF
14,TRBJ2-7,-,many,TRBV7-2,TGTGCCAGCAGCTTCGGGGTCGGGGACTACGAGCAGTACTTC,CASSFGVGDYEQYF
17,TRBJ2-5,TRBD1,few,TRBV4-1,TGCGCCAGCAGCCGTGTCGGGACAGCCGGTCTACAAGAGACCCAGTACTTC,CASSRVGTAGLQETQYF
15,TRBJ1-1,-,many,TRBV7-9,TGTGCCAGCAGCAACCGGGACCAGCTTGTGGCTGAAGCTTTCTTT,CASSNRDQLVAEAFF
11,TRBJ1-1,-,-,TRBV7-9,TGTGCCAGTACGTCAGGGGCTGAAGCTTTCTTT,CASTSGAEAFF
13,TRBJ2-3,-,-,TRBV20-1,TGCAGAGGGGCTGCCGAAAACACAGATACGCAGTGTTTT,CRGAAENTDTQCF
16,TRBJ2-3,-,many,TRBV3-1,TGTGCCAGCAGCCAAGATCGCCTAGCCCCCACAGATACGCAGTATTTT,CASSQDRLAPTDTQYF
15,TRBJ2-3,TRBD2,-,TRBV7-3,TGTGCCAGCAGCTGGACTAGCGGTAGGGCAGATACGCAGTATTTT,CASSWTSGRADTQYF
14,TRBJ2-7,TRBD2,-,TRBV5-6,TGTGCCAGCAGCTCCTCCCTAACTAGCGGCGAGCAGTACTTC,CASSSSLTSGEQYF
14,TRBJ1-1,TRBD1,many,TRBV6-5,TGTGCCAGCAGACCGGGACAGGAGAACACTGAAGCTTTCTTT,CASRPGQENTEAFF
15,TRBJ2-7,TRBD1,-,TRBV6-6,TGTGCCAGCAGTTACAGGGACAGGGTTTACTACGAGCAGTACTTC,CASSYRDRVYYEQYF
14,TRBJ1-1,TRBD1,-,TRBV27,TGTGCCAGCAGCCCCTTAGGACAGGGGGGTGAAGCTTTCTTT,CASSPLGQGGEAFF
17,TRBJ2-7,-,-,TRBV5-6,TGTGCCAGCAGCTTGACTACACCCGTCCCCGGATACTACGAGCAGTACTTC,CASSLTTPVPGYYEQYF
13,TRBJ1-2,-,-,TRBV20-1,TGCAGTGCTAGAGCTCCAGATGACTATGGCTACACCTTC,CSARAPDDYGYTF
18,TRBJ2-2,TRBD2,-,TRBV20-1,TGCAGTGCTAGAGTCCCCCCTACTAGCGGGAGAAAGGCCGGGGAGCTGTTTTTT,CSARVPPTSGRKAGELFF
14,TRBJ2-3,-,many,TRBV3-1,TGTGCCAGCAGCCAAACCTCTTTAACAGATACGCAGTATTTT,CASSQTSLTDTQYF
16,TRBJ2-1,-,-,TRBV7-6,TGTGCCAGCAGCCTAAATCCGGGACCGCCTTTTGATGAGCAGTTCTTC,CASSLNPGPPFDEQFF
16,TRBJ1-3,-,many,TRBV7-6,TGTGCCAGCAGCTCTACCGCCGGGATCTCGGGAAACACCATATATTTT,CASSSTAGISGNTIYF
15,TRBJ2-2,-,many,TRBV6-2/TRBV6-3,TGTGCCAGCAGTTATACTAGTCAACAGACCGGGGAGCTGTTTTTT,CASSYTSQQTGELFF
16,TRBJ2-1,-,few,TRBV20-1,TGCAGTGCTAGAGATTCTCTAGCCTATCGCTACAATGAGCAGTTCTTC,CSARDSLAYRYNEQFF
12,TRBJ1-2,TRBD1,many,TRBV29-1,TGCAGCTCCGGGACAGCCGACAGGAGCTACACCTTC,CSSGTADRSYTF
17,TRBJ2-1,TRBD2,few,TRBV5-1,TGCGCCAGCAGCTTAGAAGGGACTACCAGCTCCTACAATGAGCAGTTCTTC,CASSLEGTTSSYNEQFF
17,TRBJ2-3,TRBD2,-,TRBV24-1,TGTGCCACCAGTGATAAGGGACTAGCGGGAGCAACAGATACGCAGTATTTT,CATSDKGLAGATDTQYF
14,TRBJ2-5,-,-,TRBV3-1,TGTGCCAGCAGCCATTCCAGCGCCCAAGAGACCCAGTACTTC,CASSHSSAQETQYF